Described below is a single TCR beta chain sequence and its context. What it binds is not known. The data were obtained in a study of CXCR3-negative and CXCR3-positive naive CD8 T cells. General observations from the study: TRB CDR3s of CXCR3-positive naive cells were more hydrophobic than those of CXCR3-negative naive cells.

With UMI labels, 5' RACE was used to prepare the TRB cDNA libraries. TCRdb reanalyzed the 5' RACE reads, giving one entry per CDR3 protein sequence and no DNA. In total, the table holds tens of thousands of distinct CDR3 sequences. Germline lookup yields CDR1 MDHEN and CDR2 SYDVKM. This CDR3 has 15 residues. The source of this sequence is a human donor in good health. Some clones in this sample may be carry-over from other donors' samples. Sequences were obtained from naive CXCR3+ CD8+ T cells from blood. Subset: CD45RO-CCR7+CD27+CD95- naive CD8+ T cells expressing CXCR3 (TNR3+). V usage is TRBV28 and J usage is TRBJ1-2; with no DNA, the TCRdb D assignment of TRBD1 cannot be verified. The CDR3 reads CASSLPDRGDYGYTF.